The present TCR beta chain was sequenced within a study of graft-versus-host responses after intestinal transplantation. Turning to the study itself: Grafts that recipients had were multivisceral, liver-intestinal, or isolated intestinal transplants.

In the case of this clone: Its matching antigen is unknown.

Points from the study as a whole: GvH clone levels peaked in circulation, and this peak was associated with early post-transplant HvG declines. GvH clones detected in recipient marrow included some appearing first in ileum or blood.

V shed 4 bases and J 5 bases; nucleotides not matched to a gene: 24. The germline V gene has CDR1 SGHRS and CDR2 YFSETQ. CDR3 length: 20 amino acids. Produced via immunoSEQ multiplex PCR; TCRdb's table is partial and in-frame only. The sample carries about 88,000 clones, roughly 92% recorded once. The specimen comprised unstimulated CD4+ T cells sorted from spleen or lymph node cells, sampled before intestinal transplant. The origin of this receptor is a human donor who received an intestinal transplant. V is TRBV5-1 and J is TRBJ2-5, with 9 bases fitting TRBD2. The CDR3 DNA sequence: TGCGCCAGCAGCAGCTTGAGATCCGGCGGGCGGGAGGGCCTCGGTGAGACCCAGTACTTC. Protein product: CASSSLRSGGREGLGETQYF.